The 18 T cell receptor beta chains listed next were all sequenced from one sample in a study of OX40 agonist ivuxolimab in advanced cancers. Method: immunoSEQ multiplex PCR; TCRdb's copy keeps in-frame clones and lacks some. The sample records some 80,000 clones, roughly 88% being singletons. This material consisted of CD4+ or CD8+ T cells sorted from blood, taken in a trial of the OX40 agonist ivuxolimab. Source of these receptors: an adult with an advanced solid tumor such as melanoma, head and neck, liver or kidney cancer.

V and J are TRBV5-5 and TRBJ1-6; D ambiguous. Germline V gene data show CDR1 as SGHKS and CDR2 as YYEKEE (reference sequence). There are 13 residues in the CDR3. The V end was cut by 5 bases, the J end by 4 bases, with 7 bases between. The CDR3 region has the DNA TGTGCCAGCAGGTGGGATTATAATTCACCCCTCCACTTT. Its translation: CASRWDYNSPLHF.

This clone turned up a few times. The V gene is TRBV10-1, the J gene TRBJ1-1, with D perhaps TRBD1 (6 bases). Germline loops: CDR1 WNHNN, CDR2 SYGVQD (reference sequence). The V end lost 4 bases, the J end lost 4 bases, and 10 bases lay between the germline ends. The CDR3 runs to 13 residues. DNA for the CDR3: TGCGCCAGCAGTGGCGGCAGGGGCACTGAAGCTTTCTTT. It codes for CASSGGRGTEAFF.

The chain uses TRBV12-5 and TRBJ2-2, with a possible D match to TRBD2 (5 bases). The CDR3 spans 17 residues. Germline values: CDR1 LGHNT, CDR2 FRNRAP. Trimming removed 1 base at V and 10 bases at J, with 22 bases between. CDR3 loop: CASGLATRTSGEEELFF. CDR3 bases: TGTGCTAGTGGTTTGGCCACCCGCACCTCCGGGGAAGAGGAGCTGTTTTTT. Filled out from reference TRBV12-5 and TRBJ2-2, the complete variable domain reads DARVTQTPRHKVTEMGQEVTMRCQPILGHNTVFWYRQTMMQGLELLAYFRNRAPLDDSGMPKDRFSAEMPDATLATLKIQPSEPRDSAVYFCASGLATRTSGEEELFFGEGSRLTVL.

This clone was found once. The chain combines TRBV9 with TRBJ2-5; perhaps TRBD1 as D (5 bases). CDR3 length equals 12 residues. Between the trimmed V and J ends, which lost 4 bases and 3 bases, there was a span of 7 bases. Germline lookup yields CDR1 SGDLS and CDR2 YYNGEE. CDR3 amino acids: CASSLGEETQYF. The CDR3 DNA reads TGTGCCAGCAGCCTAGGGGAAGAGACCCAGTACTTC.

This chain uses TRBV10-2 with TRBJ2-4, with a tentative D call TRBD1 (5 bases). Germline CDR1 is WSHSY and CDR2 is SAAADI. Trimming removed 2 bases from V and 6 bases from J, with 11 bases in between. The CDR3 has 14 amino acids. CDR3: CASSEVGRGNIQYF. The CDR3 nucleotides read TGCGCCAGCAGTGAGGTGGGTAGGGGAAACATTCAGTACTTC.

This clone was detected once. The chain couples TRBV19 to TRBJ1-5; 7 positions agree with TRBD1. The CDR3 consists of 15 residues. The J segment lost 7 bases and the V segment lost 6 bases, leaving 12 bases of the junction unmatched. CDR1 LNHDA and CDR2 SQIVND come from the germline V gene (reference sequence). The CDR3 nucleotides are TGTGCCAGTAGACCGGACAGGACAGCTAGACAGCCCCAGCATTTT. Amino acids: CASRPDRTARQPQHF.

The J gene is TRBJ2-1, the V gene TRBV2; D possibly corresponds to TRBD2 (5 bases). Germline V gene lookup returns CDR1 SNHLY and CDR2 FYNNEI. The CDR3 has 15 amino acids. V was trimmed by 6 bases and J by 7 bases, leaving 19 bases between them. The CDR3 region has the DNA TGTGCCAGCAGGGAGGACGTCATGAGCTCGAATGAGCAGTTCTTC. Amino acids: CASREDVMSSNEQFF.

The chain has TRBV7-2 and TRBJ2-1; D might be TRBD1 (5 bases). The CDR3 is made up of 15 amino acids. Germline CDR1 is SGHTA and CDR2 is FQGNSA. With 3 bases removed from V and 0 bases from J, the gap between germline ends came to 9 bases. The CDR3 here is CASSFDRSSYNEQFF. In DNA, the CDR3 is TGTGCCAGCAGCTTCGACAGAAGCTCCTACAATGAGCAGTTCTTC.

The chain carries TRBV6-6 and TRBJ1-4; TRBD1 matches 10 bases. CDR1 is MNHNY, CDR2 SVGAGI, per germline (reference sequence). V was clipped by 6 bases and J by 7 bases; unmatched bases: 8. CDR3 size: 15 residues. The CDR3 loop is CASSHSDRGGEKLFF. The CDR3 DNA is TGTGCCAGCAGCCATTCGGACAGGGGGGGTGAAAAACTGTTTTTT.

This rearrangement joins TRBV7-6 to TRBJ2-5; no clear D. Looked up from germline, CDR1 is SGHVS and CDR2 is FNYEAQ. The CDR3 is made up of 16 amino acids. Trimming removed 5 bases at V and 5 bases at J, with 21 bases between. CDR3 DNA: TGTGCCAGCAGCCCGAATCCGTTGGGAATAAAGGAGACCCAGTACTTC. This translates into CASSPNPLGIKETQYF.

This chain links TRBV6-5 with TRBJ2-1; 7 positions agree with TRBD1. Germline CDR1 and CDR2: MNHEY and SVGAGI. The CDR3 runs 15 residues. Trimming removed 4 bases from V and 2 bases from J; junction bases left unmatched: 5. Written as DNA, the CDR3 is TGTGCCAGCAGTTCCACAGGGGTAACCTACAATGAGCAGTTCTTC. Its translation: CASSSTGVTYNEQFF.

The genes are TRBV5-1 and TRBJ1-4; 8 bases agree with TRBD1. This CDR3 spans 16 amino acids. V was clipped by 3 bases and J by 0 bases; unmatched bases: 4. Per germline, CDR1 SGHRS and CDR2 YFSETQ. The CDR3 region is CASSSRTGTTNEKLFF. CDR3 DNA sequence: TGCGCCAGCAGCTCGCGGACAGGGACAACTAATGAAAAACTGTTTTTT.

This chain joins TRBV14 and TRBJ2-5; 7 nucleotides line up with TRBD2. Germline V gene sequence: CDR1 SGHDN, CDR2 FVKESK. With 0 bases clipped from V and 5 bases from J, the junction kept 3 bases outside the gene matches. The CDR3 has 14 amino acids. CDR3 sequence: CASSQEGRAETQYF. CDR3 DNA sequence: TGTGCCAGCAGCCAAGAGGGGAGGGCGGAGACCCAGTACTTC.

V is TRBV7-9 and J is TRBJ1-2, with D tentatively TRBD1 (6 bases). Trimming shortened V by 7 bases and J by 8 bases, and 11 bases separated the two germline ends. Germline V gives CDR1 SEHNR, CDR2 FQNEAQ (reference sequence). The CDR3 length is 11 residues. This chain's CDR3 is CASTPGGGYTF. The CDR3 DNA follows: TGTGCCAGCACGCCTGGGGGCGGCTACACCTTC. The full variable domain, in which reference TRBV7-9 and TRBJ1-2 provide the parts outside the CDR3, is DTGVSQNPRHKITKRGQNVTFRCDPISEHNRLYWYRQTLGQGPEFLTYFQNEAQLEKSRLLSDRFSAERPKGSFSTLEIQRTEQGDSAMYLCASTPGGGYTFGSGTRLTVV.

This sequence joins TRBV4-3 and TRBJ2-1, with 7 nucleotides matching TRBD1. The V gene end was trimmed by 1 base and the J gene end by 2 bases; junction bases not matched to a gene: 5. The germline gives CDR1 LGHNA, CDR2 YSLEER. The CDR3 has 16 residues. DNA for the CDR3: TGCGCCAGCAGCCAAGTCCGAGGGGGCGCCTACAATGAGCAGTTCTTC. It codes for CASSQVRGGAYNEQFF.

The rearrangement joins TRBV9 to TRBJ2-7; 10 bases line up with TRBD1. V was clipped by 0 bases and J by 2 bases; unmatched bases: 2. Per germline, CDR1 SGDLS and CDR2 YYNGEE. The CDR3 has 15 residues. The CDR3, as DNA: TGTGCCAGCAGCGTAGCCGGGACAGGGGCCTACGAGCAGTACTTC. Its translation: CASSVAGTGAYEQYF.

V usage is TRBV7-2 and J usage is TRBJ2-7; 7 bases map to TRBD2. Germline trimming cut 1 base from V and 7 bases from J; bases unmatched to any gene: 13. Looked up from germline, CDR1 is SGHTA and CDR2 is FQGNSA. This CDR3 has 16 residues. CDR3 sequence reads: CASSLVAGGTPREQYF. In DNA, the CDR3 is TGTGCCAGCAGCTTAGTAGCCGGGGGGACCCCGAGGGAGCAGTACTTC.

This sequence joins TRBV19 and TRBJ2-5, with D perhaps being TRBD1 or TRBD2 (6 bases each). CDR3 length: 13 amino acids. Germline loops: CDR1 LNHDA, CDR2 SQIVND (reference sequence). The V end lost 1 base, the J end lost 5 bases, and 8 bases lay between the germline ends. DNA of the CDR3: TGTGCCAGTAGTATAGTAGGGGGGGAGACCCAGTACTTC. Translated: CASSIVGGETQYF.